This TCR beta chain was recorded in a study of radiation and T cells in renal cell carcinoma. The wider study: Nephrectomy followed 15 Gy stereotactic body radiation by 4 weeks. Study-wide findings and caveats: From baseline, blood top tumor clonotypes peaked at 2 weeks post-radiation. Baseline intratumoral clonotype presence is unknown without pretreatment biopsies.

Stated time point: baseline pretreatment blood. Treatment noted: 15 Gy SBRT to primary tumor, nephrectomy 4 weeks later. After SBRT, blood was collected at 2 and 4 weeks, plus baseline. This clone was seen once. Its antigen is not identified. CDR3 length: 13 residues. Trimming stripped 3 bases from V and 7 bases from J, with 13 bases between. Germline loops: CDR1 SGDLS, CDR2 YYNGEE. The table came from immunoSEQ multiplex PCR; TCRdb's copy has only in-frame clones and leaves some out. This table has about 150,000 clones, 88% appearing once. The receptor's source is a woman aged 70-85 years with renal cell carcinoma. This chain uses TRBV9 with TRBJ1-1; the D is unclear. The sequencing here drew on blood, taken from a patient whose treatment included radiotherapy and nephrectomy. As DNA, the CDR3 is TGTGCCAGCAGCGACTTACGCTGGGGTGAAGCTTTCTTT. Amino acid sequence: CASSDLRWGEAFF. Full variable domain (outside the CDR3, taken from reference TRBV9 and TRBJ1-1): DSGVTQTPKHLITATGQRVTLRCSPRSGDLSVYWYQQSLDQGLQFLIQYYNGEERAKGNILERFSAQQFPDLHSELNLSSLELGDSALYFCASSDLRWGEAFFGQGTRLTVV.